The 4 T cell receptor beta chains below were found in one sample sequenced in a study of Tregs in tolerant kidney transplant recipients. Generated by immunoSEQ multiplex PCR, the TCRdb table keeps only in-frame clones and is missing some. The listing contains approximately 31,000 clones. The material sequenced was CD8+ T cells from blood, taken before the transplant. These receptors were obtained from a human donor who received a combined kidney and bone marrow transplant.

Worth noting for this clone: The junction does not match germline at one end; this may be a read error. The sequence runs out 3 residues before the end of the CDR3; the remainder is reconstructed from the germline J gene. This chain uses TRBV6-1 with TRBJ2-7; TRBD1 matches at 11 bases. Germline V gives CDR1 MNHNS, CDR2 SASEGT. The CDR3 spans 17 residues. The CDR3 spells CASSQADRTGGPYEQYF. Partial CDR3 DNA: TGTGCCAGCAGTCAAGCCGACCGGACAGGGGGCCCCTACGAG.

As concerns this clone: The CDR3 extends 3 residues past the end of the read, so its final part is completed from the germline J gene. The rearrangement uses TRBV20-1 and TRBJ2-5, with 9 bases lining up with TRBD2. Germline loops: CDR1 DFQATT, CDR2 SNEGSKA (reference sequence). V was pared by 5 bases and J by 1 base, with 11 bases of the junction left unmatched. The CDR3 has 16 amino acids. CDR3 DNA, as far as it was read: TGCAGTGCTCAGGGATATGTAGCGGGGGCCCAAGAGACC. Protein sequence: CSAQGYVAGAQET. Given in full, the CDR3 is CSAQGYVAGAQETQYF.

As for this clone: The read ends 3 residues early relative to the CDR3; the germline J gene fills the gap. This chain connects TRBV14 to TRBJ2-2; 7 nucleotides match TRBD2. V was clipped by 9 bases and J by 2 bases; unmatched bases: 15. CDR1 and CDR2 from the germline V gene are SGHDN and FVKESK. The CDR3 is made up of 17 amino acids. The CDR3 protein is CASTPSGTFLNTGELFF. The sequenced part of the CDR3 DNA is TGTGCCAGTACGCCCAGCGGGACCTTCCTTAACACCGGGGAG.

A note on this clone: With the read ending 3 residues before the CDR3 end, the germline J gene is used to fill in that end. V is TRBV5-5 and J is TRBJ2-3; D call uncertain. Germline V gives CDR1 SGHKS, CDR2 YYEKEE (reference sequence). The CDR3 sequence is 12 residues long. The V end was cut by 4 bases, the J end by 3 bases, with 6 bases between. CDR3 residues: CASSPPTDTQYF. Incomplete CDR3 DNA: TGTGCCAGCAGCCCCCCAACAGATACG.